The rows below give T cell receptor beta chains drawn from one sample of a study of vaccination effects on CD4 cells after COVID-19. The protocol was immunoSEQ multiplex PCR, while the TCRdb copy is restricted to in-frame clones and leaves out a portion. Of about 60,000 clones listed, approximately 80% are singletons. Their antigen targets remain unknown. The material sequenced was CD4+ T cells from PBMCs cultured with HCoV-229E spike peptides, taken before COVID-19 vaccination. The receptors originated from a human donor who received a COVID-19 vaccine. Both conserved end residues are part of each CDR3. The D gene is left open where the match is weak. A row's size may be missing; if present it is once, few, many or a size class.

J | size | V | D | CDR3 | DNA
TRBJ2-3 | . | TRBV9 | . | CASSPTLGRGTDTQYF | TGTGCCAGCAGCCCGACTTTGGGGCGGGGCACAGATACGCAGTATTTT
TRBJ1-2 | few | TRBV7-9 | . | CASTMGGAYGYTF | TGTGCCAGCACCATGGGGGGGGCTTATGGCTACACCTTC
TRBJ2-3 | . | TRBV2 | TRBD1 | CASILRTGTRDTQYF | TGTGCCAGCATCCTTAGGACAGGGACAAGGGATACGCAGTATTTT
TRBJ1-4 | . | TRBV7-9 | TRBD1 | CASSSGQGEKLFF | TGTGCCAGCAGCTCGGGACAGGGAGAAAAACTGTTTTTT
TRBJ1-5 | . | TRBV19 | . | CASSTTGTYSNQPQHF | TGTGCCAGTAGTACCACAGGAACCTATAGCAATCAGCCCCAGCATTTT
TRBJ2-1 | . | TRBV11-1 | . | CASSSTGFSYNEQFF | TGTGCCAGCAGCTCGACAGGCTTTTCCTACAATGAGCAGTTCTTC
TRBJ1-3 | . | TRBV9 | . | CASSAPGNTIYF | TGTGCCAGCAGCGCCCCTGGAAACACCATATATTTT
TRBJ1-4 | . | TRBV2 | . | CASSLTGMANEKLFF | TGTGCCAGCAGTTTAACAGGGATGGCTAATGAAAAACTGTTTTTT
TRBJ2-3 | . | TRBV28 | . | CASFSDTQYF | TGTGCCAGCTTTTCAGATACGCAGTATTTT
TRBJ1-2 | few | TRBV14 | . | CASSPGNYGYTF | TGTGCCAGCTCACCGGGCAACTATGGCTACACCTTC
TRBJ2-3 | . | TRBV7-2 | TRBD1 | CASSLQTGDTQYF | TGTGCCAGCAGCTTGCAGACAGGGGATACGCAGTATTTT
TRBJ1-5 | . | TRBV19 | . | CATRPRGNQPQHF | TGTGCCACCCGACCCCGGGGCAATCAGCCCCAGCATTTT
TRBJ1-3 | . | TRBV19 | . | CASIPGPELRGNTIYF | TGTGCCAGTATACCCGGACCAGAATTAAGAGGAAACACCATATATTTT
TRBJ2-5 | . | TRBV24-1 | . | CATVKGVGDETQYF | TGTGCCACCGTGAAGGGGGTTGGAGATGAGACCCAGTACTTC
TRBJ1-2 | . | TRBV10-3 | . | CAIRDRNYGYTF | TGTGCCATCAGGGACAGAAACTATGGCTACACCTTC
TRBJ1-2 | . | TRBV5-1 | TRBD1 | CASSLQLGTGGGYTF | TGCGCCAGCAGCTTGCAGTTAGGGACAGGGGGAGGATACACCTTC
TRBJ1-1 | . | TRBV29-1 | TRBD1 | CSVEGQGSEAFF | TGCAGCGTTGAAGGACAGGGCTCTGAAGCTTTCTTT
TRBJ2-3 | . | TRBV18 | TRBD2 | CASSSLPTSGGAVDTQYF | TGTGCCAGCTCATCGTTACCGACTAGCGGGGGGGCCGTAGATACGCAGTATTTT
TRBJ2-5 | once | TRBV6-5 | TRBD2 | CASSYSISGGETQYF | TGTGCCAGCAGTTACTCGATATCGGGGGGAGAGACCCAGTACTTC
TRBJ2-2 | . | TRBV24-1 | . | CATSGYDTGELFF | TGTGCCACCAGTGGCTATGATACCGGGGAGCTGTTTTTT
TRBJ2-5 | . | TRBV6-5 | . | CASSRSGGVETQYF | TGTGCCAGCAGTCGGAGTGGGGGCGTAGAGACCCAGTACTTC
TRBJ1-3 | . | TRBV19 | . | CASSIAVSGNTIYF | TGTGCCAGTAGTATCGCGGTCTCTGGAAACACCATATATTTT
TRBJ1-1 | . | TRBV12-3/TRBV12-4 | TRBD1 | CASRGQLNTEAFF | TGTGCCAGCAGGGGACAGCTGAACACTGAAGCTTTCTTT
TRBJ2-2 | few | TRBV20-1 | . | CSAREDGELFF | TGCAGTGCTAGAGAGGACGGGGAGCTGTTTTTT
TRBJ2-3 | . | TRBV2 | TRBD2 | CASSGALASTQYF | TGTGCCAGCAGTGGCGCACTAGCGAGTACGCAGTATTTT
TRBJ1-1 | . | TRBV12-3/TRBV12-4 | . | CASRMTVTEAFF | TGTGCCAGCAGGATGACAGTTACTGAAGCTTTCTTT
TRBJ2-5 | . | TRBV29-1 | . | CSVQGYETQYF | TGCAGCGTCCAGGGGTACGAGACCCAGTACTTC
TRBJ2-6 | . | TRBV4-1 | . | CASSPRLGANVLTF | TGCGCCAGCAGCCCCCGTCTGGGGGCCAACGTCCTGACTTTC
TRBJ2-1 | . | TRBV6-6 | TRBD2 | CASSPRGLGNNEQFF | TGTGCCAGCAGCCCGAGGGGACTAGGGAACAATGAGCAGTTCTTC
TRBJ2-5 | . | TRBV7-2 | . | CASSYSPETQYF | TGTGCCAGCAGCTACTCACCAGAGACCCAGTACTTC
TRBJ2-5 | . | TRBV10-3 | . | CAISERSGETQYF | TGTGCCATCAGTGAGAGGTCTGGGGAGACCCAGTACTTC
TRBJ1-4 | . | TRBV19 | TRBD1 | CASNNPGQGEDCGEKLFF | TGTGCCAGTAATAACCCGGGACAGGGGGAGGATTGTGGTGAAAAACTGTTTTTT
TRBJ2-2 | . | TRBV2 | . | CATSQGSTNTGELFF | TGTGCCACCTCACAGGGATCCACGAACACCGGGGAGCTGTTTTTT
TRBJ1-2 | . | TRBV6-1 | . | CASSERPRGYTF | TGTGCCAGCAGTGAAAGACCTCGGGGCTACACCTTC
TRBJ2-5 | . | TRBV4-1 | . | CASSQTGSQETQYF | TGCGCCAGCAGCCAAACAGGGTCTCAAGAGACCCAGTACTTC
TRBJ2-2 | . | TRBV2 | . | CASSDGQNGELFF | TGTGCCAGCAGTGACGGGCAGAACGGGGAGCTGTTTTTT
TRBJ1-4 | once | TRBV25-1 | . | CASSEGRGTTNEKLFF | TGTGCCAGCAGTGAAGGCAGGGGCACAACTAATGAAAAACTGTTTTTT
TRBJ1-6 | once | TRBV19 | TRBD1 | CACRTGGNSPLHF | TGTGCCTGCCGGACAGGGGGCAATTCACCCCTCCACTTT
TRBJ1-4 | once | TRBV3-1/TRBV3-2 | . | CASSRGQLATNEKLFF | TGTGCCAGCAGCCGAGGACAGCTTGCAACTAATGAAAAACTGTTTTTT
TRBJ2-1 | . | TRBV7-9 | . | CASSGDSDEQFF | TGTGCCAGCAGCGGGGACTCAGATGAGCAGTTCTTC
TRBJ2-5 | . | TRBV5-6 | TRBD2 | CASSFSPSGYQETQYF | TGTGCCAGCAGCTTTTCCCCTAGCGGGTACCAAGAGACCCAGTACTTC
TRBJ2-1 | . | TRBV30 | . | CAGANSHYNEQFF | TGTGCCGGCGCCAACAGCCACTACAATGAGCAGTTCTTC
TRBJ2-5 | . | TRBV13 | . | CASSFITTCRTNKETQYF | TGTGCCAGCAGCTTTATAACAACGTGTAGGACTAATAAAGAGACCCAGTACTTC
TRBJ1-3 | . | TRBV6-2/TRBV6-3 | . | CASSYGGSGNTIYF | TGTGCCAGCAGTTACGGGGGCTCTGGAAACACCATATATTTT